The present T cell receptor beta chain was sequenced within a study of T cells after posttransplantation cyclophosphamide. A marrow graft followed busulfan-fludarabine conditioning, with cyclophosphamide on days +3 and +4. CDR1 is GTSNPN, CDR2 SVGIG, per germline (reference sequence). Trimming took 5 bases from V and 7 from J; bases not matched to a gene: 9. The CDR3 totals 14 residues. Repertoires were generated with immunoSEQ multiplex PCR, while TCRdb's copy carries only in-frame clones and drops some. The table shows approximately 3,000 clones, with about three fifths occurring only once. The material sequenced was PBMCs, taken 30 days after allogeneic stem cell transplant with posttransplant cyclophosphamide. The chain combines TRBV30 with TRBJ1-2; 11 bases match TRBD1. This sequence was found in a male patient between 55 and 70 years old who received an allogeneic stem cell transplant from a related donor and was CMV-positive. Some T cells may be transferred from the graft donor. CDR3 sequence (DNA): TGTGCCTGGGACCCCGGACAGGGGGCGTCTGGCTACACCTTC. This encodes CAWDPGQGASGYTF.